A selection of T cell receptor beta chains follows, all from one sample in a study of blood T cells in healthy people across ages. TCRdb reanalysed the 5' RACE reads using MiXCR and keeps one entry per CDR3 protein. The sample lists about 1,500,000 distinct CDR3 sequences, approximately 40% occurring once. The sequenced material came from blood. The source of these receptors is a woman between 18 and 30 years old in good health. Each CDR3 is given with its conserved first and last residue. Fields, in order: D gene, J gene, clone size, V gene, CDR3 protein, CDR3 DNA. The D gene is left open where the match is weak. Not every row has a clone size; where given, it reads once, few, many or a size class.

>NA|TRBJ1-6|few|TRBV14
CASSRRDTGSYNSPLHF
TGTGCCAGCAGCCGGAGAGACACAGGCTCCTATAATTCACCCCTCCACTTT
>NA|TRBJ2-1|many|TRBV10-3
CAISGESGPIYNEQFF
TGTGCCATCAGTGGCGAGAGCGGGCCGATCTACAATGAGCAGTTCTTC
>NA|TRBJ1-1|NA|TRBV29-1
CSATGVPGADTEAFF
TGCAGCGCCACTGGGGTCCCGGGGGCAGATACTGAAGCTTTCTTT
>TRBD1|TRBJ1-2|NA|TRBV7-9
CASSLVPQGYGYTF
TGTGCCAGCAGCTTAGTTCCACAGGGGTATGGCTACACCTTC
>TRBD2|TRBJ2-3|NA|TRBV7-2
CASSRLASGGADTQYF
TGTGCCAGCAGCCGGTTAGCTAGCGGGGGGGCAGATACGCAGTATTTT
>TRBD1|TRBJ2-1|NA|TRBV12-5
CASGLVRGQGFNEQFF
TGTGCTAGTGGTTTGGTAAGGGGACAGGGGTTTAATGAGCAGTTCTTC
>TRBD2|TRBJ2-3|few|TRBV13
CASSLAETSVTDTQYF
TGTGCCAGCAGCTTAGCGGAGACTAGCGTCACAGATACGCAGTATTTT
>TRBD1|TRBJ2-7|few|TRBV5-1
CASSSDRGSYEQYF
TGCGCCAGCAGCTCCGACAGGGGCTCCTACGAGCAGTACTTC
>TRBD1|TRBJ1-2|few|TRBV7-9
CASSSRRDRVKDYGYTF
TGTGCCAGCAGCTCCCGCCGGGACAGGGTAAAAGACTATGGCTACACCTTC
>TRBD1|TRBJ1-1|NA|TRBV27
CASSYQTGTGSNTEAFF
TGTGCCAGCAGTTATCAAACCGGGACAGGTTCGAACACTGAAGCTTTCTTT
>NA|TRBJ2-3|NA|TRBV28
CASRRQVGDTQYF
TGTGCCAGCAGAAGACAGGTCGGGGATACGCAGTATTTT
>NA|TRBJ2-7|NA|TRBV10-3
CAISESTGTYWSSYEQYF
TGTGCCATCAGTGAGTCGACAGGTACTTATTGGAGCTCCTACGAGCAGTACTTC
>TRBD1|TRBJ1-2|NA|TRBV6-2/TRBV6-3
CASSYPGQEYYGYTF
TGTGCCAGCAGTTATCCGGGACAGGAGTACTATGGCTACACCTTC
>NA|TRBJ2-1|few|TRBV12-3/TRBV12-4
CASAPGGTVSYNEQFF
TGTGCCAGCGCCCCGGGGGGCACCGTTTCCTACAATGAGCAGTTCTTC
>NA|TRBJ1-1|NA|TRBV29-1
CSVFTRQDTEAFF
TGCAGCGTCTTTACCAGGCAGGACACTGAAGCTTTCTTT
>NA|TRBJ2-2|NA|TRBV5-6
CASSRRMFGGTGELFF
TGTGCCAGCAGCAGACGCATGTTCGGGGGCACCGGGGAGCTGTTTTTT
>TRBD1|TRBJ1-6|NA|TRBV4-1
CASSLSRSTGGDSPLHF
TGCGCCAGCAGCCTCAGTAGATCGACAGGGGGCGATTCACCCCTCCACTTT